This is a list of T cell receptor beta chains from one sample in a study of tumor and adjacent non-tumor tissue in lung cancer. TCRdb redid the calling of the multiplex PCR reads with MiXCR, one entry per CDR3 protein. The sample has 100,000 or so distinct CDR3 sequences, around three fifths seen once. Sequenced input: distant non-tumor lung tissue. These receptors came from a man under 40 with non-small cell lung cancer. The CDR3 runs from the conserved cysteine through the conserved F or W. Size tells how often a clone was seen (once, few, many) or the class of an expanded clone, and some rows leave it out.

j_call v_call clone_size cdr3_aa
TRBJ2-3 TRBV11-2 NA CASSLQGSRADTQYF
TRBJ2-2 TRBV11-3 NA CASSLRTVIVIPGELFF
TRBJ2-7 TRBV11-2 many CASSFGLAGSYEQYF
TRBJ1-2 TRBV20-1 NA CSAKGWDRGRGYGYTF
TRBJ2-1 TRBV5-1 few CASSFGATYNEQFF
TRBJ2-3 TRBV11-3 NA CASSLSSVAADMQYF
TRBJ2-3 TRBV12-3/TRBV12-4 NA CASSPPHIADTQYF
TRBJ2-7 TRBV6-6 NA CASRSDGTSSYEQYF
TRBJ1-6 TRBV11-2 NA CASSIARSRGSSYNSPLQF
TRBJ1-2 TRBV20-1 NA CSGIPYRNNYGYTF
TRBJ2-1 TRBV11-2 few CASSFLAQYNEQFF
TRBJ2-1 TRBV11-2 NA CASSFVFNNEQLF
TRBJ2-1 TRBV6-6 NA CASSCLTSGMWYNEQFF
TRBJ1-1 TRBV29-1 NA CSAALRDSQNTEAFF
TRBJ1-1 TRBV29-1 NA CSELGLGVAFF
TRBJ1-4 TRBV5-6 NA CASSLGTSSGKLFF
TRBJ2-6 TRBV7-9 few CASSPIAEANVLTF
TRBJ2-2 TRBV11-3 NA CASSRVAGESEELFF
TRBJ2-7 TRBV12-3/TRBV12-4 NA CANSLGLPPYEQYF
TRBJ2-3 TRBV29-1 NA CSIDLESTDTQYF
TRBJ2-3 TRBV20-1 NA CNAMGRADTRHF
TRBJ1-4 TRBV6-5 NA CASSFTTGPNEKLYF
TRBJ2-5 TRBV11-3 NA CASSVNLGEIQYF
TRBJ2-1 TRBV20-1 NA CSARLAPAYNEQSF
TRBJ2-4 TRBV20-1 once CSAISGVRAKNIQYF
TRBJ2-1 TRBV7-2 NA CASSLTRGSEQFF
TRBJ2-7 TRBV6-2/TRBV6-3 NA CASSCYERGYEQYF
TRBJ2-1 TRBV25-1 NA CASSEARGGAGRRGEQFF
TRBJ1-4 TRBV7-9 NA CASSQDSSSKLFF
TRBJ1-6 TRBV6-5 NA CTCSYQGGSPLHF
TRBJ1-2 TRBV11-3 NA CTSSLSLSGYTF
TRBJ2-7 TRBV12-5 NA CVNGLQGLYEQYF
TRBJ2-3 TRBV11-1 NA CATSLGFRATPIADTQYF
TRBJ2-7 TRBV11-3 NA CGSSRGSGPSYEQYF
TRBJ1-1 TRBV6-5 NA CASVQSGGDTEAFF
TRBJ2-1 TRBV20-1 NA CSARDLTSGSYNEQLF
TRBJ1-2 TRBV11-2 NA CVSSDRGYGYTF
TRBJ1-1 TRBV11-2 NA CPSSSGLLNTEAFF
TRBJ1-5 TRBV30 NA CAWSFSGQGVGQPQHF
TRBJ2-1 TRBV13 NA CASSFRRGEWEQFF
TRBJ2-7 TRBV6-5 NA CASGLGQGSSYEQYF
TRBJ2-3 TRBV20-1 NA CSARAAGGLTDTLYF
TRBJ2-7 TRBV20-1 NA CSAGRASLPEQYF
TRBJ1-4 TRBV4-2 few CASSQDQVTGDEKLLF
TRBJ2-1 TRBV29-1 NA CSAAPSSGMNFNEQFF
TRBJ2-1 TRBV20-1 many CSTGTSGRGEQFF